This T cell receptor (beta chain) was obtained from a study of blood T cell repertoires in COVID-19. Clones were sequenced by immunoSEQ multiplex PCR, and TCRdb holds only the in-frame ones, with some missing. This sample has 140,000 to 150,000 clones, with about four fifths found just once. The CDR3 runs 21 residues. CDR1 is SGHDN and CDR2 is FVKESK in the germline V gene. With V trimmed by 0 bases and J by 0 bases, 15 bases remained unmatched. This TCR was recovered from a human donor in a cohort sampled during active COVID-19. The source material was peripheral blood. The J gene is TRBJ1-4, the V gene TRBV14; 8 bases are a match to TRBD1. This chain's CDR3 is CASSQDTVAGGGSATNEKLFF. The CDR3 DNA sequence: TGTGCCAGCAGCCAAGATACGGTCGCAGGGGGCGGATCTGCAACTAATGAAAAACTGTTTTTT.